A selection of T cell receptor beta chains follows, all from one sample in a study of blood T cells in healthy people across ages. TCRdb reanalysed the 5' RACE reads using MiXCR and keeps one entry per CDR3 protein. Of about 1,500,000 distinct CDR3 sequences listed, 42% are singletons. The sample was blood. These receptors originate from a woman under 30 in good health. Each CDR3 is given without its conserved first and last residue. The D gene is left open where the match is weak.

d_call j_call v_call cdr3_length cdr3_aa
TRBD1 TRBJ2-7 TRBV11-2 13 ASSPRTGIIHEQY
NA TRBJ1-6 TRBV28 12 ASRSRQANSPPH
NA NA TRBV2 13 ASRNERRYEETQY
NA TRBJ2-3 TRBV11-2 13 ASSLRGTSTDTQY
NA TRBJ2-4 TRBV4-2 14 ASSQRDTAAKNIQY
TRBD1 TRBJ1-2 TRBV5-5 14 ASSLDAGTGGYGYT
NA TRBJ2-3 TRBV6-2/TRBV6-3 11 ASSSTPTDTQY
TRBD2 TRBJ2-5 TRBV5-1 13 ASSLGLAYQETQY
NA TRBJ1-5 TRBV30 14 AWSGLGQFADQPQH
NA TRBJ2-7 TRBV6-1 14 ASSERFGNAYNEQY
NA TRBJ2-3 TRBV5-1 13 ASAGDPQRTDTQY
NA TRBJ2-7 TRBV3-1 12 ASSPGTPHYEQY
NA TRBJ2-4 TRBV21-1 14 ASSKVPSGDNNEQY
TRBD2 TRBJ2-1 TRBV7-2 16 ASSRKVGGGAFNNEQF
NA TRBJ2-3 TRBV3-1 15 ASSQDRGLDSTDTQY
TRBD2 TRBJ2-7 TRBV6-2/TRBV6-3 12 ASSFGGASYEQY
NA TRBJ2-3 TRBV5-8 14 ASSLAGMGNTDTQY